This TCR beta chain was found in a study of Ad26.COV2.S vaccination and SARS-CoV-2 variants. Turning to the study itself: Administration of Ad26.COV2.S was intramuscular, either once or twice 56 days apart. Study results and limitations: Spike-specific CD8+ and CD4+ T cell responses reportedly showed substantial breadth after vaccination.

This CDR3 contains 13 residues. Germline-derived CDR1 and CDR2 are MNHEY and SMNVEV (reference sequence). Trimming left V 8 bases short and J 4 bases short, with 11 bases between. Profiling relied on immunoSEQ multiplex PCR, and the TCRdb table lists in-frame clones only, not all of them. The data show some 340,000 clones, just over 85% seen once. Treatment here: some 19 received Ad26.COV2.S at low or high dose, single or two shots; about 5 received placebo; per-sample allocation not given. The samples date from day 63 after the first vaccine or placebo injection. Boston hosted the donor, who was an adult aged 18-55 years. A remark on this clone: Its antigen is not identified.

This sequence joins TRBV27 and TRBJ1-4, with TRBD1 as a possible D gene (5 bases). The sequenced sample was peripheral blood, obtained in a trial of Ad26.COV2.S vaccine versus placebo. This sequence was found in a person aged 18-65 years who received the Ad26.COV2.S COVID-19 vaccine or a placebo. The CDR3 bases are TGTGCCAGCCTGGGACGGAGTAATGAAAAACTGTTTTTT. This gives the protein CASLGRSNEKLFF.